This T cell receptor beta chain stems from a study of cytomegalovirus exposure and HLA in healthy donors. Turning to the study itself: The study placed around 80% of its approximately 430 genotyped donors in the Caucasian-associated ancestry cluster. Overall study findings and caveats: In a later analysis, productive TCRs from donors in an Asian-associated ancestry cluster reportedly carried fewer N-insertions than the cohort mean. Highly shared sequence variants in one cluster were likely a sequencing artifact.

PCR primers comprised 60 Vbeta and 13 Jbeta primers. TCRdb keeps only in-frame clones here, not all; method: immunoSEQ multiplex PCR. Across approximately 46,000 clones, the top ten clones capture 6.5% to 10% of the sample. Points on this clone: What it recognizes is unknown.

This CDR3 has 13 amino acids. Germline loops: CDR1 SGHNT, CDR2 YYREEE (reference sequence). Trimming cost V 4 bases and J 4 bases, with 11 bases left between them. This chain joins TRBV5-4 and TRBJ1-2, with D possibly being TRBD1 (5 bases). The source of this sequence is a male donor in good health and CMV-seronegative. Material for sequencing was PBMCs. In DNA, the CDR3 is TGTGCCAGCAGCCCCCAAAGGGGCTATGGCTACACCTTC. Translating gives CASSPQRGYGYTF.